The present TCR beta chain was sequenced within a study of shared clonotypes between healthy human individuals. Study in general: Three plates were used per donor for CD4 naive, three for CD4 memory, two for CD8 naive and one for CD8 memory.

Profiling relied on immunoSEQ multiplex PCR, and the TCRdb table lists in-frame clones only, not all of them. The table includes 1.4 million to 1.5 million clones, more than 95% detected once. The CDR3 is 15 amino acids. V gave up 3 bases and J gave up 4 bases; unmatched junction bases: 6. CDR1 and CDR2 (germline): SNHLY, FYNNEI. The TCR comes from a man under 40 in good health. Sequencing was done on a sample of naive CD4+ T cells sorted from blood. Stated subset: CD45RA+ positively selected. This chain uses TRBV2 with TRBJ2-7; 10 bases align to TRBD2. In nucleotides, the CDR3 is TGTGCCAGCAGTGAGACTAGCGGGCGTACATACGAGCAGTACTTC. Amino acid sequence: CASSETSGRTYEQYF.